These 14 T cell receptor beta chains were all obtained from the same sample, sequenced in a study of identical twins. In TCRdb, the 5' RACE reads were re-called with MiXCR into one record per CDR3 protein. There are around 95,000 distinct CDR3 sequences in the sample; about 6% occur only once, and approximately 12% lies in the top ten. Sequenced: memory T cells sorted from blood. The receptors were gathered from a woman aged 45-59 years in good health.

This clonotype was found many times. The chain uses TRBV12-5 and TRBJ1-1, with D possibly TRBD1 on 6 matching bases. The CDR3 sequence is 10 residues long. V was pared by 6 bases and J by 8 bases, with 7 bases between. Germline V gene lookup returns CDR1 LGHNT and CDR2 FRNRAP. The CDR3 reads CASGGTEAFF. The DNA for the CDR3 is TGTGCTAGTGGCGGGACAGAAGCTTTCTTT.

This clonotype was seen at least ten times. This chain joins TRBV20-1 and TRBJ2-3, with D perhaps matching TRBD1 or TRBD2 (5 bases each). V was shortened by 3 bases and J by 0 bases, with 13 bases between the two germline ends. The CDR3 consists of 15 residues. Looked up from germline, CDR1 is DFQATT and CDR2 is SNEGSKA (reference sequence). The CDR3 loop is CSARLPGASTDTQYF. As DNA, the CDR3 is TGCAGTGCTAGGCTCCCCGGGGCTAGCACAGATACGCAGTATTTT.

This clonotype appeared many times. The chain is built from TRBV5-5 and TRBJ2-1; D may be TRBD1 (6 bases). The CDR3 loop spans 15 amino acids. Trimming removed 0 bases from V and 3 bases from J, with 10 bases in between. CDR1 is SGHKS, CDR2 YYEKEE, per germline (reference sequence). The CDR3 coding sequence is TGTGCCAGCAGCTTGGTGATAGGGGGCTACAATGAGCAGTTCTTC. This translates into CASSLVIGGYNEQFF.

This clonotype occurred a few times. This chain connects TRBV7-9 to TRBJ1-2, with TRBD1 as a possible D gene (6 bases). Germline V gene data show CDR1 as SEHNR and CDR2 as FQNEAQ (reference sequence). The CDR3 totals 16 residues. The germline V and J ends were trimmed by 2 bases and 8 bases, with 21 bases remaining between them. CDR3 sequence reads: CASSLNFPDRRGGYTF. The CDR3 region has the DNA TGTGCCAGCAGCTTAAATTTTCCAGACAGGCGTGGGGGCTACACCTTC.

Many counts were recorded for this clonotype. The rearrangement joins TRBV20-1 to TRBJ2-1; D is undetermined. Trimming left V 2 bases short and J 5 bases short, with 16 bases between. The V gene's germline CDR1 is DFQATT and CDR2 SNEGSKA (reference sequence). The CDR3 loop spans 15 amino acids. Here the CDR3 DNA reads TGCAGTGCTAGACCCCCCCTCACCGCCAACAATGAGCAGTTCTTC. This encodes CSARPPLTANNEQFF.

This clonotype was detected ten times or more. The rearrangement uses TRBV7-8 and TRBJ2-7; TRBD2 is a possible D gene (6 bases). Germline CDR1 is SGHVS and CDR2 is FQNEAQ. The ends were cut back, 8 bases at V and 3 bases at J, with 8 bases in the middle. The CDR3 totals 11 residues. The CDR3 bases are TGTGCCAGCGGCGGGAACTACGAGCAGTACGTC. Its translation: CASGGNYEQYV.

This clonotype has at least ten counts. The chain employs TRBV7-9 and TRBJ2-1, with 8 bases lining up with TRBD1. CDR1 and CDR2 from the germline V gene are SEHNR and FQNEAQ (reference sequence). The V gene end was trimmed by 5 bases and the J gene end by 3 bases; junction bases not matched to a gene: 6. This CDR3 region has 15 residues. The CDR3 DNA sequence: TGTGCCAGCAGCCACAAGGACAGGGTCTACAATGAGCAGTTCTTC. Translating it yields CASSHKDRVYNEQFF.

This clonotype was found a few times. The chain uses TRBV20-1 and TRBJ2-7, with 12 bases matching TRBD2. This CDR3 contains 15 residues. V lost 4 bases to trimming and J lost 4 bases; unmatched junction nucleotides: 8. Germline CDR1 and CDR2: DFQATT and SNEGSKA (reference sequence). As DNA, the CDR3 is TGCAGTGCTACCTCCCTGACTAGCGGGAGTTACGAGCAGTACTTC. As protein: CSATSLTSGSYEQYF.

This clonotype was picked up many times. This rearrangement joins TRBV3-1 to TRBJ1-5, with no clear D. The CDR3 has 15 residues. Germline values: CDR1 LGHDT, CDR2 YNNKEL (reference sequence). V was pared by 0 bases and J by 7 bases, with 13 bases between. CDR3 in DNA: TGTGCCAGCAGCCAAGATTTGCCAGGTTTACAGCCCCAGCATTTT. This encodes CASSQDLPGLQPQHF.

This clonotype was seen repeatedly, ten times or more. As DNA, the CDR3 is TGTGCCAGCAGTGCGTCAGGACGGAACACTGAAGCTTTCTTT. Amino acid sequence: CASSASGRNTEAFF. This chain uses TRBV27 with TRBJ1-1; no definite D call. The germline CDR1 and CDR2 sequences are MNHEY and SMNVEV (reference sequence). CDR3 length equals 14 residues. Between the trimmed V and J ends, which lost 5 bases and 1 base, there was a span of 11 bases.

This clonotype was recorded at least ten times. The rearrangement joins TRBV20-1 to TRBJ2-5, with 7 bases matching TRBD2. The germline V gene encodes CDR1 DFQATT and CDR2 SNEGSKA (reference sequence). The trim removed 5 bases at V and 2 bases at J, leaving 8 bases unmatched. The CDR3 has 14 residues. CDR3 protein: CSAFRLAVQETQYF. The CDR3 DNA sequence: TGCAGTGCTTTCAGACTAGCCGTACAAGAGACCCAGTACTTC.

J is TRBJ1-1 and V is TRBV29-1; a weak D match, TRBD1 (6 bases). V was pared by 6 bases and J by 3 bases, with 14 bases between. This CDR3 spans 13 amino acids. The germline V gene encodes CDR1 SQVTM and CDR2 ANQGSEA. This chain's CDR3 is CSVANTGYTEAFF. In nucleotides, the CDR3 is TGCAGCGTGGCAAACACAGGGTACACTGAAGCTTTCTTT.

This clonotype was counted many times. The V and J genes are TRBV7-9 and TRBJ2-7; TRBD2 matches 13 bases. In germline, CDR1 is SEHNR, CDR2 FQNEAQ (reference sequence). Trimming took 5 bases from V and 2 from J; bases not matched to a gene: 12. This CDR3 is built from 18 residues. CDR3 sequence reads: CASSQRRTSGSRAYEQYF. The CDR3 bases are TGTGCCAGCAGCCAAAGAAGGACTAGCGGGAGCCGGGCCTACGAGCAGTACTTC.

This clonotype was detected ten times or more. This rearrangement joins TRBV9 to TRBJ2-5; D might be TRBD1 (5 bases). Trimming stripped 4 bases from V and 2 bases from J, with 12 bases between. Germline V gene data show CDR1 as SGDLS and CDR2 as YYNGEE. The CDR3 loop spans 14 amino acids. The CDR3 DNA is TGTGCCAGCAGCCCCCATGGGGCGCAAGAGACCCAGTACTTC. This codes for CASSPHGAQETQYF.